These 8 T cell receptor beta chains came from one sample sequenced in a study of blood T cell repertoires in COVID-19. Data came from immunoSEQ multiplex PCR; TCRdb stores just in-frame clones and leaves some out. The repertoire holds 250,000 to 300,000 clones, almost 85% seen once, with less than 6.5% in the top ten. Sequenced material: peripheral blood. The source of these receptors is a middle-aged man with active or convalescent COVID-19.

The chain has TRBV18 and TRBJ1-6, with TRBD1 identical over 7 bases. Germline lookup yields CDR1 KGHSH and CDR2 LQKENI. Trimming removed 3 bases from V and 5 bases from J; junction bases left unmatched: 7. This CDR3 has 16 amino acids. The CDR3 bases are TGTGCCAGCTCACCGGCCCAGGGGGTGGATAATTCACCCCTCCACTTT. It translates to CASSPAQGVDNSPLHF.

This clone was found once. The V and J genes are TRBV10-3 and TRBJ2-1; TRBD2 aligns across 11 bases. The CDR3 totals 16 residues. V was clipped by 4 bases and J by 7 bases; unmatched bases: 9. Germline CDR1 is ENHRY and CDR2 is SYGVKD. CDR3 loop: CAISAELAGASNEQFF. The CDR3 DNA reads TGTGCCATCAGTGCCGAACTAGCGGGAGCGAGTAATGAGCAGTTCTTC.

To note about this clone: In the same sample, other DNA sequences code for this CDR3. The genes are TRBV7-2 and TRBJ1-4, with 9 bases identical to TRBD1. The germline gives CDR1 SGHTA, CDR2 FQGNSA. The CDR3 contains 14 residues. V lost 5 bases, J lost 5 bases, and 3 bases stayed unmatched. As DNA, the CDR3 is TGTGCCAGCAGCCCAGACAGGGGGAATGAAAAACTGTTTTTT. Translating it yields CASSPDRGNEKLFF.

V is TRBV10-3 and J is TRBJ2-2, with D unclear. This CDR3 spans 14 amino acids. Germline CDR1 and CDR2: ENHRY and SYGVKD. Between the trimmed V and J ends, which lost 4 bases and 5 bases, there was a span of 11 bases. The CDR3 reads CAISALQTTGELFF. In nucleotides, the CDR3 is TGTGCCATCAGTGCCCTACAGACGACCGGGGAGCTGTTTTTT.

This sequence joins TRBV10-3 and TRBJ2-7, with 7 positions matching TRBD2. Looked up from germline, CDR1 is ENHRY and CDR2 is SYGVKD. This CDR3 is 13 amino acids long. V was pared by 4 bases and J by 3 bases, with 3 bases of the junction left unmatched. CDR3 sequence: CAISAGLGYEQYF. The CDR3 nucleotides are TGTGCCATCAGTGCCGGACTAGGCTACGAGCAGTACTTC.

The chain uses TRBV2 and TRBJ1-3; 10 bases are a match to TRBD1. V lost 4 bases to trimming and J lost 2 bases; unmatched junction nucleotides: 5. Germline values: CDR1 SNHLY, CDR2 FYNNEI. CDR3 length equals 16 residues. The CDR3 sequence is CASSVGDRGAGNTIYF. CDR3 DNA sequence: TGTGCCAGCAGTGTGGGGGACAGGGGAGCTGGAAACACCATATATTTT.

On this clone: This sample also contains other DNA sequences that code for the same CDR3. As DNA, the CDR3 is TGCGCCAGCAGCTTGGGGACAGGGGGACAGCCCCAGCATTTT. The encoded protein is CASSLGTGGQPQHF. The genes are TRBV5-1 and TRBJ1-5, with 10 bases aligning to TRBD1. In germline, CDR1 is SGHRS, CDR2 YFSETQ. The CDR3 extends over 14 amino acids. The junction had 1 base not matched to a gene; V was cut back by 0 bases and J by 7 bases.

The chain combines TRBV18 with TRBJ2-2; D remains unclear. Germline V gene data show CDR1 as KGHSH and CDR2 as LQKENI. The CDR3 totals 15 residues. V was trimmed by 2 bases and J by 1 base, leaving 8 bases between them. CDR3: CASSPRHVNTGELFF. The CDR3, as DNA: TGTGCCAGCTCACCAAGACACGTGAACACCGGGGAGCTGTTTTTT.